This T cell receptor beta chain was obtained from a study of PD-1 blockade in classical Hodgkin lymphoma. For the study at large: Treatment was intravenous nivolumab, 3 mg/kg every 2 weeks, until progression.

The CDR3 runs to 15 residues. Germline CDR1 and CDR2: MGHRA and YSYEKL. Trimming pared 4 bases from V and 1 base from J, leaving 11 bases between. The method was immunoSEQ multiplex PCR; TCRdb's version includes in-frame clones alone and lacks a portion of them. The sample includes roughly 1,800 clones, approximately 84% seen only once; the top ten take approximately 9%. Each patient relapsed following autologous stem cell transplantation, and prior brentuximab vedotin exposure differed. Magnetic negative selection, applied to thawed PBMCs, was used to isolate the CD8+ T cells. Study outcomes and limitations: Nivolumab initiation under 1 year post-ASCT meant exclusion. TCR diversity in CD4+, not CD8+, cells rose significantly by C4D1. There remain no defined causes for the repertoire differences, which possibly reflect disease activity or prior therapy.

Note on this clone: The antigen is not known.

The sequencing here drew on CD8+ T cells from blood, taken at baseline. The clonotype originates from a human donor with classical Hodgkin lymphoma. The chain carries TRBV4-1 and TRBJ2-1; a possible D gene is TRBD1 (7 bases). The CDR3 loop reads CASSPGDSSYNEQFF. The DNA of the CDR3 is TGCGCCAGCAGCCCGGGGGACAGTTCCTACAATGAGCAGTTCTTC.